The next 26 T cell receptor beta chains were all read from a single sample in a study of cytomegalovirus exposure and HLA in healthy donors. The PCR made use of 60 Vbeta and 13 Jbeta primers. Profiled with immunoSEQ multiplex PCR; TCRdb holds only in-frame clones, not every one. The sample has 70,000 to 95,000 clones, around 84% seen once; the top ten hold 2% to 2.5%. Sequencing was done on a sample of PBMCs. These receptors originate from a man aged 18 to 35 in good health and CMV-seronegative.

The chain couples TRBV4-1 to TRBJ1-5, with 8 bases fitting TRBD1. V gave up 3 bases and J gave up 5 bases; unmatched junction bases: 21. Germline CDR1 MGHRA, CDR2 YSYEKL. The CDR3 consists of 20 residues. Written as DNA, the CDR3 is TGCGCCAGCAGCCAGAGGTTAACAGCGGAGGGGACAGGAGTCCATCAGCCCCAGCATTTT. Residues: CASSQRLTAEGTGVHQPQHF.

The sample holds a few counts of this clone. V gene TRBV5-4 combines with J gene TRBJ1-1; D remains unclear. The V end lost 0 bases, the J end lost 1 base, and 7 bases lay between the germline ends. This CDR3 is 14 amino acids long. The germline V gene has CDR1 SGHNT and CDR2 YYREEE (reference sequence). The CDR3 spells CASSLAGWNTEAFF. DNA for the CDR3: TGTGCCAGCAGCTTGGCCGGGTGGAACACTGAAGCTTTCTTT.

The CDR3: CASSTAGVNEQFF. The CDR3 region has the DNA TGTGCCAGCAGCACCGCAGGGGTCAATGAGCAGTTCTTC. The gene calls are TRBV9 and TRBJ2-1; D is possibly TRBD1 (6 bases). In germline, CDR1 is SGDLS, CDR2 YYNGEE. This CDR3 has 13 residues. V lost 4 bases to trimming and J lost 6 bases, with 11 bases between them.

The rearrangement uses TRBV2 and TRBJ2-7, with D unresolved. V lost 6 bases and J lost 1, with 7 bases in between. In germline, CDR1 is SNHLY, CDR2 FYNNEI. CDR3 length: 12 amino acids. The CDR3 DNA sequence: TGTGCCAGCAGGGTGCGGTCCTACGAGCAGTACTTC. The encoded protein is CASRVRSYEQYF.

This chain uses TRBV12-5 with TRBJ1-1; D remains ambiguous. This CDR3 has 13 amino acids. Per germline, CDR1 LGHNT and CDR2 FRNRAP. Trimming removed 4 bases at V and 0 bases at J, with 6 bases between. The CDR3 protein is CASGSLVNTEAFF. The CDR3 nucleotides are TGTGCTAGTGGTTCCCTAGTGAACACTGAAGCTTTCTTT.

The V and J genes are TRBV28 and TRBJ2-6, with unresolved D. The CDR3 has 16 amino acids. V was shortened by 3 bases and J by 4 bases, with 13 bases between the two germline ends. Germline V gene data show CDR1 as MDHEN and CDR2 as SYDVKM. The CDR3 DNA follows: TGTGCCAGCAGTTTTTCTCGACTTGGCGGGGCCAACGTCCTGACTTTC. Translating it yields CASSFSRLGGANVLTF. The full variable domain, rest sourced from reference TRBV28 and TRBJ2-6, is DVKVTQSSRYLVKRTGEKVFLECVQDMDHENMFWYRQDPGLGLRLIYFSYDVKMKEKGDIPEGYSVSREKKERFSLILESASTNQTSMYLCASSFSRLGGANVLTFGAGSRLTVL.

The chain couples TRBV5-6 to TRBJ2-7; tentative D call: TRBD2 (5 bases). V was cut by 0 bases and J by 0 bases, with 7 bases left in between. The CDR3 length is 14 residues. Per the germline V gene, CDR1 is SGHDT and CDR2 is YYEEEE. In nucleotides, the CDR3 is TGTGCCAGCAGCTTGGGAGGGCTCTCCTACGAGCAGTACTTC. Translated: CASSLGGLSYEQYF.

This chain uses TRBV27 with TRBJ1-2; TRBD1 agrees at 9 bases. The ends lost 2 bases at V and 1 base at J; junction bases unmatched: 2. Germline V lookup: CDR1 MNHEY, CDR2 SMNVEV (reference sequence). The CDR3 spans 15 residues. In nucleotides, the CDR3 is TGTGCCAGCAGTTTAAAGACAGGGGGTAACTATGGCTACACCTTC. This encodes CASSLKTGGNYGYTF.

CDR3 residues: CASSPAGTGVSYEQYF. The CDR3 nucleotides are TGTGCCAGCTCACCGGCCGGGACAGGTGTTAGCTACGAGCAGTACTTC. The chain employs TRBV18 and TRBJ2-5, with 8 bases identical to TRBD1. The DNA end favors TRBJ2-7, so the J call may be wrong. From germline, CDR1 is KGHSH and CDR2 LQKENI. The CDR3 is 16 residues long.

The chain uses TRBV2 and TRBJ2-7, with TRBD1 matching over 7 bases. Germline CDR1 SNHLY, CDR2 FYNNEI. The length of the CDR3 is 16 residues. The junction had 8 bases not matched to a gene; V was cut back by 3 bases and J by 0 bases. CDR3 sequence (DNA): TGTGCCAGCAGTGAGGGGGACAGATACTTCTCCTACGAGCAGTACTTC. This encodes CASSEGDRYFSYEQYF.

The rearrangement links TRBV19 to TRBJ1-1; no reliable D call. Germline CDR1 reads LNHDA; CDR2 reads SQIVND (reference sequence). The V end lost 6 bases, the J end lost 1 base, and 9 bases lay between the germline ends. This CDR3 comprises 13 residues. The CDR3 protein is CASRPRGNTEAFF. In nucleotides, the CDR3 is TGTGCCAGTAGACCCCGCGGGAACACTGAAGCTTTCTTT.

This chain joins TRBV6-4 and TRBJ1-2, with a possible D match to TRBD1 (5 bases). V gave up 4 bases and J gave up 8 bases, with 8 bases separating them. The germline gives CDR1 MRHNA, CDR2 SNTAGT. The CDR3 has 11 amino acids. The CDR3 loop reads CASSGGGGYTF. As DNA, the CDR3 is TGTGCCAGCAGTGGGGGCGGCGGCTACACCTTC.

The chain combines TRBV5-1 with TRBJ1-1; 7 bases align to TRBD1. Germline V gives CDR1 SGHRS, CDR2 YFSETQ. The V segment lost 2 bases and the J segment 1 base; nucleotides outside the gene matches: 17. The length of the CDR3 is 19 residues. The CDR3 coding sequence is TGCGCCAGCAGCTTTCATGGGACGGTCCAGACAGGGACGAACACTGAAGCTTTCTTT. This gives the protein CASSFHGTVQTGTNTEAFF. The variable domain in full, completed from reference TRBV5-1 and TRBJ1-1, reads KAGVTQTPRYLIKTRGQQVTLSCSPISGHRSVSWYQQTPGQGLQFLFEYFSETQRNKGNFPGRFSGRQFSNSRSEMNVSTLELGDSALYLCASSFHGTVQTGTNTEAFFGQGTRLTVV.

V is TRBV11-1 and J is TRBJ2-2, with D possibly TRBD2 on 5 matching bases. The V gene lost 5 bases and the J gene lost 1 base, with 8 bases spanning the gap. Per the germline V gene, CDR1 is SGHAT and CDR2 is FQDESV (reference sequence). This CDR3 contains 14 residues. This CDR3 is CASSRRGNTGELFF. The CDR3 DNA reads as TGTGCCAGCAGCCGACGGGGGAACACCGGGGAGCTGTTTTTT.

In its sample, this clone was seen a few times. The chain is built from TRBV6-5 and TRBJ2-5; 7 bases line up with TRBD1. The J call may not be correct, given that the DNA end is closer to TRBJ2-7. The V gene's germline CDR1 is MNHEY and CDR2 SVGAGI. The CDR3 extends over 15 amino acids. CDR3 nucleotides: TGTGCCAGCAGTGCCCGACAGGGTTCTATCTACGAGCAGTACTTC. Its translation: CASSARQGSIYEQYF.

The chain recombines TRBV11-2 with TRBJ1-5, with TRBD1 matching 11 bases. The CDR3 consists of 18 residues. V was pared by 5 bases and J by 5 bases, with 14 bases of the junction left unmatched. Germline values: CDR1 SGHAT, CDR2 FQNNGV. The CDR3 coding sequence is TGTGCCAGCAGCCAGGGACAGGGGGTTCGGTTGCTGTATCAGCCCCAGCATTTT. It specifies CASSQGQGVRLLYQPQHF.

The gene calls are TRBV15 and TRBJ2-1, with 10 bases fitting TRBD2. After removal of 1 base from V and 7 bases from J, the junction contained 10 bases not matched to a gene. The CDR3 length is 17 residues. Per the germline V gene, CDR1 is LNHNV and CDR2 is YYDKDF (reference sequence). CDR3 nucleotides: TGTGCCACCAGCAGAGGAGGAGCGGGGGGGCTATTGAATGAGCAGTTCTTC. Translated, it gives CATSRGGAGGLLNEQFF.

The genes are TRBV7-8 and TRBJ1-2; 9 nucleotides agree with TRBD1. The germline V gene encodes CDR1 SGHVS and CDR2 FQNEAQ. V was pared by 5 bases and J by 7 bases, with 8 bases of the junction left unmatched. The CDR3 contains 14 residues. CDR3 residues: CASSVTGTGLGYTF. The DNA of the CDR3 is TGTGCCAGCAGCGTAACCGGGACAGGGCTTGGCTACACCTTC.

The V and J genes are TRBV11-2 and TRBJ2-2; TRBD2 is a possible D gene (6 bases). The CDR3 is 16 residues long. The ends were cut back, 2 bases at V and 0 bases at J, with 10 bases in the middle. Germline CDR1 reads SGHAT; CDR2 reads FQNNGV. In nucleotides, the CDR3 is TGTGCCAGCAGCTTATTAGCGGTGCCGAACACCGGGGAGCTGTTTTTT. As protein: CASSLLAVPNTGELFF.

The chain recombines TRBV6-5 with TRBJ1-2; possible D gene TRBD1, 6 bases. Germline CDR1 MNHEY, CDR2 SVGAGI. Deletions cut 6 bases from V and 13 bases from J, with 24 bases between. The length of the CDR3 is 14 residues. CDR3 region: CASSLPGVQSAVTF. The CDR3, as DNA: TGTGCCAGCAGCCTACCAGGGGTGCAATCAGCGGTCACCTTC.

The chain uses TRBV7-3 and TRBJ2-3; no firm D call. CDR3 size: 14 residues. V lost 2 bases, J lost 3 bases, and 9 bases lay in between. Germline values: CDR1 SGHTA, CDR2 FQGTGA. As DNA, the CDR3 is TGTGCCAGCAGCTTATCATCACGGACAGATACGCAGTATTTT. Residues: CASSLSSRTDTQYF.

The V gene is TRBV11-1, the J gene TRBJ2-3, with 9 bases fitting TRBD2. The V segment lost 4 bases and the J segment 0 bases; nucleotides outside the gene matches: 5. Germline V gene lookup returns CDR1 SGHAT and CDR2 FQDESV (reference sequence). This CDR3 has 16 amino acids. DNA for the CDR3: TGTGCCAGCAGCTCAGGACTAGCGCTAAGCACAGATACGCAGTATTTT. Protein product: CASSSGLALSTDTQYF. Based on the CDR3 plus reference TRBV11-1 and TRBJ2-3, the full variable domain is EAEVAQSPRYKITEKSQAVAFWCDPISGHATLYWYRQILGQGPELLVQFQDESVVDDSQLPKDRFSAERLKGVDSTLKIQPAELGDSAMYLCASSSGLALSTDTQYFGPGTRLTVL.

V and J are TRBV28 and TRBJ2-5, with D possibly matching TRBD1 (6 bases). The last part of the DNA fits TRBJ2-7 better; the J call may be wrong. CDR1 is MDHEN and CDR2 is SYDVKM in the germline V gene. The CDR3 covers 16 residues. CDR3 nucleotide sequence: TGTGCCAGCAGTTTCGCCCTCGACAGGCTTGCCTACGAGCAGTACTTC. Translation gives CASSFALDRLAYEQYF.

The CDR3 here is CASRDRANTGELFF. Written as DNA, the CDR3 is TGTGCCAGCAGGGACAGGGCGAACACCGGGGAGCTGTTTTTT. V usage is TRBV27 and J usage is TRBJ2-2; 8 bases match TRBD1. The CDR3 spans 14 residues. Trimming cost V 6 bases and J 0 bases; bases outside gene matches: 0. Germline CDR1 is MNHEY and CDR2 is SMNVEV (reference sequence).

The V call is TRBV10-1, the J call TRBJ2-1; D may be TRBD1 (5 bases). CDR1 is WNHNN, CDR2 SYGVQD, per germline (reference sequence). V dropped 6 bases and J dropped 4 bases, with 22 bases sitting between them. The length of the CDR3 is 17 residues. CDR3 amino acids: CASSGSPSVGEYNEQFF. The CDR3 DNA follows: TGCGCCAGCAGCGGTTCTCCTAGTGTAGGGGAATACAATGAGCAGTTCTTC.

This clone was counted only a few times. Other DNA sequences in this sample translate to the same CDR3. V usage is TRBV5-6 and J usage is TRBJ1-2; 7 nucleotides line up with TRBD1. Per germline, CDR1 SGHDT and CDR2 YYEEEE. The CDR3 contains 15 residues. The V gene end was trimmed by 1 base and the J gene end by 6 bases; junction bases not matched to a gene: 9. CDR3: CASSLRRTGYHGYTF. The DNA of the CDR3 is TGTGCCAGCAGCTTGAGGAGGACAGGATATCATGGCTACACCTTC.